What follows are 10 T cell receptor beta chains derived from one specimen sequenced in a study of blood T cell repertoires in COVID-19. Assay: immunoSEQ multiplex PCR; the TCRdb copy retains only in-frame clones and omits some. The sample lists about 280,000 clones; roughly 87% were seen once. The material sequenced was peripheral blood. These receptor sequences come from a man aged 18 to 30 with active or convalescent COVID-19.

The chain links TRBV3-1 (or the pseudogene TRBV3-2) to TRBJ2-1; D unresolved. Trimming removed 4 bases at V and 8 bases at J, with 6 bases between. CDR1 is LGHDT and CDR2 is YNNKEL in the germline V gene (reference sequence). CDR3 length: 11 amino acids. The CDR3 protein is CASSLMYEQFF. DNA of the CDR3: TGTGCCAGCAGCCTTATGTATGAGCAGTTCTTC.

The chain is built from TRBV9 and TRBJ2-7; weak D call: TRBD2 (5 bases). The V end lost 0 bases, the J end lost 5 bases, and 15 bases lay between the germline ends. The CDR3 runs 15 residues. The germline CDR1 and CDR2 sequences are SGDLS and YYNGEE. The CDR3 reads CASSVVGDTYDEQYF. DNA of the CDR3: TGTGCCAGCAGCGTAGTCGGGGATACTTACGACGAGCAGTACTTC.

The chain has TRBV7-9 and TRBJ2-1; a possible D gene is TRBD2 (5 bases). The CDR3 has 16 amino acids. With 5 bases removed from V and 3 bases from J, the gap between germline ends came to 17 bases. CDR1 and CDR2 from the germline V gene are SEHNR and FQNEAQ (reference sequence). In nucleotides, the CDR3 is TGTGCCAGCAGCCCCCGGGAAACCGAGGGCTACAATGAGCAGTTCTTC. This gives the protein CASSPRETEGYNEQFF.

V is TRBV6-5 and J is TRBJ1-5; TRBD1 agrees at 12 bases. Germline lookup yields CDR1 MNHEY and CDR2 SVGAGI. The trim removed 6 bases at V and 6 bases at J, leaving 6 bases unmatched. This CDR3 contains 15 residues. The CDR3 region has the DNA TGTGCCAGCAGAAAGGGGACAGGGGGCGGTCAGCCCCAGCATTTT. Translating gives CASRKGTGGGQPQHF.

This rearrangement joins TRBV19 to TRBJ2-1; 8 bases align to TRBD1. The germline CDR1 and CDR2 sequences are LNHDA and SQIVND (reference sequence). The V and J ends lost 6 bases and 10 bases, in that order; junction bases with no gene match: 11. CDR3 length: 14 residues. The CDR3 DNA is TGTGCCAGTAGAAACCGGACAGGGTTCGGAGAGCAGTTCTTC. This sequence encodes CASRNRTGFGEQFF.

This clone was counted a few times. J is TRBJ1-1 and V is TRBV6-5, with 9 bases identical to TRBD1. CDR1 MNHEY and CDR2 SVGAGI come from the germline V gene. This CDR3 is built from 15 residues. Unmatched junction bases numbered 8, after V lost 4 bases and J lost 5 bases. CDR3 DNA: TGTGCCAGCAGTTCCCGGAACAGGGGGCGTACTGAAGCTTTCTTT. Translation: CASSSRNRGRTEAFF.

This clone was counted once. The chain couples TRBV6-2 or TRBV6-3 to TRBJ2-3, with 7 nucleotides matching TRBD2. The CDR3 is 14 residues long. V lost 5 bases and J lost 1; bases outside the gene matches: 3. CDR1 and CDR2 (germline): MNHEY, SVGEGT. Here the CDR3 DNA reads TGTGCCAGCAGTAAACTAGCGCGCACAGATACGCAGTATTTT. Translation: CASSKLARTDTQYF.

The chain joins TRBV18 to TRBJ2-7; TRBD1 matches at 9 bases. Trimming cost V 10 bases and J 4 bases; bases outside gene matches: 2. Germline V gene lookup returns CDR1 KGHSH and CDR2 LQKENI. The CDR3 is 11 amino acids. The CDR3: CATGQGYEQYF. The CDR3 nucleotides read TGTGCCACCGGACAGGGGTACGAGCAGTACTTC.

The CDR3 spells CASSLGSWTEAFF. CDR3 bases: TGTGCCAGCAGCTTGGGGAGTTGGACTGAAGCTTTCTTT. This chain uses TRBV5-6 with TRBJ1-1; D not certain. Germline V gene lookup returns CDR1 SGHDT and CDR2 YYEEEE. The ends were cut back, 0 bases at V and 5 bases at J, with 8 bases in the middle. This CDR3 comprises 13 residues.

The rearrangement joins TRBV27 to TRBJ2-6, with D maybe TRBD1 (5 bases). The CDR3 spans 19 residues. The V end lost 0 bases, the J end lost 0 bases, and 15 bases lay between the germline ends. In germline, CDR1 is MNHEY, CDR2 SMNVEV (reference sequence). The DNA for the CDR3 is TGTGCCAGCAGTTTATCGAACGGCGACAGCAGCTCTGGGGCCAACGTCCTGACTTTC. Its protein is CASSLSNGDSSSGANVLTF.